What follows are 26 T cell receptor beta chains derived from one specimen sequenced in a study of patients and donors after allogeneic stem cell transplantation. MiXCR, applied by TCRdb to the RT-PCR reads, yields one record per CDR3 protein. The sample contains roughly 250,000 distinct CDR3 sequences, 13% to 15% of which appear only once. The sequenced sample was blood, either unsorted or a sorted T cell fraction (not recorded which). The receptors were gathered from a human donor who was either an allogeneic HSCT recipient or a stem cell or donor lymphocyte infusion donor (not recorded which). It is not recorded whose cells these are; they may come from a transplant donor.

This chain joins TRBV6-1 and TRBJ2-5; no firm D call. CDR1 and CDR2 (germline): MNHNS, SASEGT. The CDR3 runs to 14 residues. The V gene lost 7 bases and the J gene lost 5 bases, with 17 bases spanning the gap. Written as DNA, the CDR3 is TGTGCCAGCACCCGAGAGTGGGGTCTGGAGACCCAGTACTTC. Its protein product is CASTREWGLETQYF.

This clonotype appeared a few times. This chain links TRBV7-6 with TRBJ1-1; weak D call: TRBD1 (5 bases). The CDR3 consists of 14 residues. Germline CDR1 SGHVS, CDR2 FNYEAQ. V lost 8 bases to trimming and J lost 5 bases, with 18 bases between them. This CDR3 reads CASFTEGFWTEAFF. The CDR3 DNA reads TGTGCCAGCTTCACGGAGGGGTTTTGGACTGAAGCTTTCTTT. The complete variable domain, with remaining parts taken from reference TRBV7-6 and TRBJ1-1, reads GAGVSQSPRYKVTKRGQDVALRCDPISGHVSLYWYRQALGQGPEFLTYFNYEAQQDKSGLPNDRFSAERPEGSISTLTIQRTEQRDSAMYRCASFTEGFWTEAFFGQGTRLTVV.

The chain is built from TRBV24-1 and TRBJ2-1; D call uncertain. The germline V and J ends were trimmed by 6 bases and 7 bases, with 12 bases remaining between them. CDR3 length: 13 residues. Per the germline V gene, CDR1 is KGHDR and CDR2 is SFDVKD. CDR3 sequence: CATSQSAWNEQFF. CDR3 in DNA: TGTGCCACCAGTCAGAGCGCATGGAATGAGCAGTTCTTC.

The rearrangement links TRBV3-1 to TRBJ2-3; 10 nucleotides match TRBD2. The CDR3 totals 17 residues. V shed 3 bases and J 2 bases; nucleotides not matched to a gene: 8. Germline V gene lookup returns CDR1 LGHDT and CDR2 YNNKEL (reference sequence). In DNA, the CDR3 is TGTGCCAGCAGCCAGAGTATAGCGGGGGGTCCCACAGATACGCAGTATTTT. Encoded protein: CASSQSIAGGPTDTQYF.

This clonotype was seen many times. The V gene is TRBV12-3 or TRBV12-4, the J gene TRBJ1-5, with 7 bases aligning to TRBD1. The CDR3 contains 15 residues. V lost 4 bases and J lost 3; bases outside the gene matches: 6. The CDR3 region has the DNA TGTGCCAGCAGTTCTAGGACAGGACCCAATCAGCCCCAGCATTTT. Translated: CASSSRTGPNQPQHF.

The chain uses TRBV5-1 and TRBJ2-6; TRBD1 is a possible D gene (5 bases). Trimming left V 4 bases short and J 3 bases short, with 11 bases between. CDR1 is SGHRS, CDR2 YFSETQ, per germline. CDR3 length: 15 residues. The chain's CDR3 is CASSVSGIGANVLTF. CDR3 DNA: TGCGCCAGCAGCGTGTCAGGGATTGGGGCCAACGTCCTGACTTTC.

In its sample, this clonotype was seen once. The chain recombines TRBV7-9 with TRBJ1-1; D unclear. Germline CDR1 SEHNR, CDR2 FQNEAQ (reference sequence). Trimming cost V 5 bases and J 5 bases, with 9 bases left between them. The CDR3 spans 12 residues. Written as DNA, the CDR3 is TGTGCCAGCAGCGCCCAAAGGACTGAAGCTTTCTTT. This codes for CASSAQRTEAFF.

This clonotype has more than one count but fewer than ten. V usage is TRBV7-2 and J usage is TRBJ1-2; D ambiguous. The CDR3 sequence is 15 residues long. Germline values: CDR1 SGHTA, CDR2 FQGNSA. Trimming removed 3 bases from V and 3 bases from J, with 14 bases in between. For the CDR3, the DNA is TGTGCCAGCAGCTTTTTTGGCGGTGGCGACTATGGCTACACCTTC. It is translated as CASSFFGGGDYGYTF.

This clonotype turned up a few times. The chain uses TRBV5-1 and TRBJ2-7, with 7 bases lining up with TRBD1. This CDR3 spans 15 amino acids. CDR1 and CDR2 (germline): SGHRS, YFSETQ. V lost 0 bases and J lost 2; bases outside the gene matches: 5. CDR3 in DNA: TGCGCCAGCAGCTTGGACGGGCAGGGGGCCTACGAGCAGTACTTC. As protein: CASSLDGQGAYEQYF.

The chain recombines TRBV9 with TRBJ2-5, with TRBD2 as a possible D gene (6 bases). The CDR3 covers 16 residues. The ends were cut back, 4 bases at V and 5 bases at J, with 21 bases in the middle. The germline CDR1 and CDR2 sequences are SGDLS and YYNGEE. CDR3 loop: CASSPRTGRDEETQYF. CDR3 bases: TGTGCCAGCAGCCCCCGAACTGGGCGGGATGAGGAGACCCAGTACTTC.

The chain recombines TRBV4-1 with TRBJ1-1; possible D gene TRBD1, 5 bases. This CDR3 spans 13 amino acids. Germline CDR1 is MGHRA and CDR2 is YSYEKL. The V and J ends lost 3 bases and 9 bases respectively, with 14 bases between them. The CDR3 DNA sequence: TGCGCCAGCAGCCAGTATCTGGGGGACCAAGCTTTCTTT. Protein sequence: CASSQYLGDQAFF.

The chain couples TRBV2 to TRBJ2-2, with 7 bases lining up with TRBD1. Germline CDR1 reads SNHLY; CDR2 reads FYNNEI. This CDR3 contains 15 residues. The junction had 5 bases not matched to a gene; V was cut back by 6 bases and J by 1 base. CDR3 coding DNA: TGTGCCAGCAGGTTGACAGGGCTGAACACCGGGGAGCTGTTTTTT. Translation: CASRLTGLNTGELFF.

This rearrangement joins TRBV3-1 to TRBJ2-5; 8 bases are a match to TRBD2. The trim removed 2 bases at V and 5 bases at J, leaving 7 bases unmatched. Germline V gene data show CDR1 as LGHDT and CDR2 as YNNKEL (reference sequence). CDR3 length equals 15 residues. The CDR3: CASSQSGGAIETQYF. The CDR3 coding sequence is TGTGCCAGCAGCCAATCCGGGGGGGCGATCGAGACCCAGTACTTC.

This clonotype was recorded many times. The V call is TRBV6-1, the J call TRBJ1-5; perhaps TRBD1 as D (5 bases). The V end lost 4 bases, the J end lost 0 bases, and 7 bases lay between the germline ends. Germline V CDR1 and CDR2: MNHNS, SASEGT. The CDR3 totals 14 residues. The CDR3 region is CASSVTDSNQPQHF. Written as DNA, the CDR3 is TGTGCCAGCAGTGTGACAGATAGCAATCAGCCCCAGCATTTT.

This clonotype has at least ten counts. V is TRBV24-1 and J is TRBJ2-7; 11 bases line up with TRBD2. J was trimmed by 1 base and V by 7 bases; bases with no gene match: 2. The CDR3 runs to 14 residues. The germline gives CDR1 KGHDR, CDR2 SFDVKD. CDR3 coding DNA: TGTGCCACCAGCGGGACTAGCGGTTCCTACGAGCAGTACTTC. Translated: CATSGTSGSYEQYF.

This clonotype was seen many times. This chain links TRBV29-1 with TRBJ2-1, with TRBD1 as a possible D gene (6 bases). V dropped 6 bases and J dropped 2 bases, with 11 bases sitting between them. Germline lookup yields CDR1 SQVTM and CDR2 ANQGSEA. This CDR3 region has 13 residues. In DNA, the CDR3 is TGCAGCGTGAGACAGGCTACCTACAATGAGCAGTTCTTC. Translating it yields CSVRQATYNEQFF.

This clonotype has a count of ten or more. The DNA of the CDR3 is TGCGCCAGCAGCCCGGGGACAGGGGAGGCTTTCTTT. Translation: CASSPGTGEAFF. The chain has TRBV5-1 and TRBJ1-1; 10 bases fit TRBD1. This CDR3 comprises 12 residues. Germline V gene lookup returns CDR1 SGHRS and CDR2 YFSETQ. Trimming cost V 4 bases and J 11 bases; bases outside gene matches: 5.

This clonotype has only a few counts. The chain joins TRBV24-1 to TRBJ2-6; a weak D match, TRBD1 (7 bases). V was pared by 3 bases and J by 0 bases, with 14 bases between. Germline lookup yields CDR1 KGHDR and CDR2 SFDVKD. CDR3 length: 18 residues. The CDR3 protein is CATSDTRQGGSGANVLTF. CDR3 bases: TGTGCCACCAGTGATACAAGACAGGGAGGCTCTGGGGCCAACGTCCTGACTTTC.

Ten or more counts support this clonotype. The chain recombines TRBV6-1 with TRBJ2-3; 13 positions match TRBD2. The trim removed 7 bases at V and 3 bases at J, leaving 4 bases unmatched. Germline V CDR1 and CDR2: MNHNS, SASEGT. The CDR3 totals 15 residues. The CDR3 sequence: CASTILAGGTDTQYF. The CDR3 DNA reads TGTGCCAGCACCATACTAGCGGGGGGGACAGATACGCAGTATTTT.

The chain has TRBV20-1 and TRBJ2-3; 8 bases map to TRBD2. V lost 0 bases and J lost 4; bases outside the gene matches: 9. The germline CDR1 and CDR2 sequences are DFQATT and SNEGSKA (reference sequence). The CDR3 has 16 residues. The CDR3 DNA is TGCAGTGCTAGAGATTCGGCTAGCGGGTGGTCAGATACGCAGTATTTT. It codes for CSARDSASGWSDTQYF.

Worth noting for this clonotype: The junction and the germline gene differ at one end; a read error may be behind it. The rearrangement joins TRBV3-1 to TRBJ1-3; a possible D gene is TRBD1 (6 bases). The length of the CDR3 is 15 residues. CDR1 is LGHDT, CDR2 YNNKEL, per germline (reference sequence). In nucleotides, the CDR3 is TGTGCCAGCAGCCAGGGGGCTGCGACTGGAAACACCACATATTTT. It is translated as CASSQGAATGNTTYF. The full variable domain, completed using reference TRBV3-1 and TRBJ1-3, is DTAVSQTPKYLVTQMGNDKSIKCEQNLGHDTMYWYKQDSKKFLKIMFSYNNKELIINETVPNRFSPKSPDKAHLNLHINSLELGDSAVYFCASSQGAATGNTTYFGEGSWLTVV.

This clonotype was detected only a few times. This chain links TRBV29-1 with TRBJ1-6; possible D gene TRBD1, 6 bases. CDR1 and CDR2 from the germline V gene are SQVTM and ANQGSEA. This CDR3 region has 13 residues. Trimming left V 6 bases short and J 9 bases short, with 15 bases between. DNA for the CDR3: TGCAGCGTCAACAGGGAGGGGATTTCACCCCTCCACTTT. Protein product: CSVNREGISPLHF. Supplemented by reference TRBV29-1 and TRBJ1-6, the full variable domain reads SAVISQKPSRDICQRGTSLTIQCQVDSQVTMMFWYRQQPGQSLTLIATANQGSEATYESGFVIDKFPISRPNLTFSTLTVSNMSPEDSSIYLCSVNREGISPLHFGNGTRLTVT.

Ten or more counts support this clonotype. The CDR3 spells CASSYHTAYNEQFF. CDR3 nucleotide sequence: TGTGCCAGCAGTTACCATACAGCCTACAATGAGCAGTTCTTC. The J gene is TRBJ2-1, the V gene TRBV6-5; no definite D call. Germline CDR1 reads MNHEY; CDR2 reads SVGAGI. The V end lost 2 bases, the J end lost 2 bases, and 7 bases lay between the germline ends. This CDR3 contains 14 residues.

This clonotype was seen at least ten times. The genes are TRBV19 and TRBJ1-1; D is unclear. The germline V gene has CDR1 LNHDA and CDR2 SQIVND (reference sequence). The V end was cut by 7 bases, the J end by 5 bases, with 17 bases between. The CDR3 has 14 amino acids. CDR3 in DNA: TGTGCCAGTACCAACTCCCGACGGGGAACTGAAGCTTTCTTT. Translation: CASTNSRRGTEAFF.

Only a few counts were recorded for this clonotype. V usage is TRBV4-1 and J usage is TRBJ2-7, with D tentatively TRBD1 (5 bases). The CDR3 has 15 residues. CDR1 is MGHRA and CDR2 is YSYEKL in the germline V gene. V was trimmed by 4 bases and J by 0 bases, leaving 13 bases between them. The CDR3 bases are TGCGCCAGCAGCCGAGAAGGACAAACCTCCTACGAGCAGTACTTC. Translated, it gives CASSREGQTSYEQYF.

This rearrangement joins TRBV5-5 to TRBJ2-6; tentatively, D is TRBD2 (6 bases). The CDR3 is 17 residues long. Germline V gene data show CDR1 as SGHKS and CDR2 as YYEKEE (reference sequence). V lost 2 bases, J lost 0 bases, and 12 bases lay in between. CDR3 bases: TGTGCCAGCAGCTTTTCAGGAGGGGCCTCTGGGGCCAACGTCCTGACTTTC. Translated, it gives CASSFSGGASGANVLTF. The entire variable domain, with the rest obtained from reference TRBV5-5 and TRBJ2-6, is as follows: DAGVTQSPTHLIKTRGQQVTLRCSPISGHKSVSWYQQVLGQGPQFIFQYYEKEERGRGNFPDRFSARQFPNYSSELNVNALLLGDSALYLCASSFSGGASGANVLTFGAGSRLTVL.